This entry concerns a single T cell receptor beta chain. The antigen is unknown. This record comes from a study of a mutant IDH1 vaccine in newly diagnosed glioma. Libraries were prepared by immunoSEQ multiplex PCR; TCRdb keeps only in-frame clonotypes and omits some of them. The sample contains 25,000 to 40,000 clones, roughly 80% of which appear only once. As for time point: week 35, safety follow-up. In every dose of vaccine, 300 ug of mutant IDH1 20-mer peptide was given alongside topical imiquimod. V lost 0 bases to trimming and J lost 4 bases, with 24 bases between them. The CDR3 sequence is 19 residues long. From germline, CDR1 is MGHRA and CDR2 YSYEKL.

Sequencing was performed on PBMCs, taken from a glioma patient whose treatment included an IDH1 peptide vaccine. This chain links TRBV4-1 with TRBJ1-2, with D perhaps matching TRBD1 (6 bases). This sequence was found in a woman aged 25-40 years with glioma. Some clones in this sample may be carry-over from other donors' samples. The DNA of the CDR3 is TGCGCCAGCAGCCAAGATCCGGACAGCATTACCGCCGGGGCCTATGGCTACACCTTC. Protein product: CASSQDPDSITAGAYGYTF.